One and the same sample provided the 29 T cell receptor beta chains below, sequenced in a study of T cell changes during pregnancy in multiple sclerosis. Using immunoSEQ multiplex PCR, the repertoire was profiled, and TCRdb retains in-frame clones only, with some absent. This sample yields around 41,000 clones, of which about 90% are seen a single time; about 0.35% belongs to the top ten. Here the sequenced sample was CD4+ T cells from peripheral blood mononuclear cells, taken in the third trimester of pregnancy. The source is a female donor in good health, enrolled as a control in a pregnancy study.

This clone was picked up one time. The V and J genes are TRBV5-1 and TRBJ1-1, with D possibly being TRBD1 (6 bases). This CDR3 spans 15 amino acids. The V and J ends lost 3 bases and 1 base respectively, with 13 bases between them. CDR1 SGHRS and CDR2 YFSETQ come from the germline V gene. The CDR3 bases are TGCGCCAGCAGCTCCGATGGACAGAAGAACACTGAAGCTTTCTTT. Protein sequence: CASSSDGQKNTEAFF.

Here the CDR3 DNA reads TGTGCCAGCAGTCGCCGGGACAGGGGCCAAGAGACCCAGTACTTC. This sequence encodes CASSRRDRGQETQYF. The chain has TRBV6-6 and TRBJ2-5; 10 bases agree with TRBD1. Germline assignment: CDR1 MNHNY and CDR2 SVGAGI (reference sequence). J was trimmed by 1 base and V by 5 bases; bases with no gene match: 4. CDR3 length equals 15 residues.

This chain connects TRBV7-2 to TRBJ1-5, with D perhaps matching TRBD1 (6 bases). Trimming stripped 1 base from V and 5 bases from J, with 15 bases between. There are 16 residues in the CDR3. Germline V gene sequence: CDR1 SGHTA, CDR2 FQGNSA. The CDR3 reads CASSLVPTGNHQPQHF. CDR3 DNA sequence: TGTGCCAGCAGCTTAGTCCCAACAGGGAACCATCAGCCCCAGCATTTT.

This CDR3 reads CASSLTRPGQGPYGYTF. The DNA of the CDR3 is TGTGCCAGCAGTCTAACGCGGCCGGGACAGGGCCCTTATGGCTACACCTTC. The gene calls are TRBV27 and TRBJ1-2; TRBD1 matches 9 bases. The CDR3 contains 17 residues. Germline CDR1 is MNHEY and CDR2 is SMNVEV (reference sequence). Germline trimming cut 5 bases from V and 5 bases from J; bases unmatched to any gene: 15.

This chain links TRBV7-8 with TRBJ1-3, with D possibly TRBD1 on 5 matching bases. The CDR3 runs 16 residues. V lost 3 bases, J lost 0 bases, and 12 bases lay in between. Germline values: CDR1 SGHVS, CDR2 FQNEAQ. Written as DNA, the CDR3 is TGTGCCAGCAGCTTGGGGGGACCATCCTCTGGAAACACCATATATTTT. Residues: CASSLGGPSSGNTIYF.

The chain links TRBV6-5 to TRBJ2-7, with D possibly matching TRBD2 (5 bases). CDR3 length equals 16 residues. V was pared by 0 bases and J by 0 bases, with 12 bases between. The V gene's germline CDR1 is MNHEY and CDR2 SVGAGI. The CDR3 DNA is TGTGCCAGCAGTTACTCGGTACCGGGGAGCTCCTACGAGCAGTACTTC. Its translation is CASSYSVPGSSYEQYF.

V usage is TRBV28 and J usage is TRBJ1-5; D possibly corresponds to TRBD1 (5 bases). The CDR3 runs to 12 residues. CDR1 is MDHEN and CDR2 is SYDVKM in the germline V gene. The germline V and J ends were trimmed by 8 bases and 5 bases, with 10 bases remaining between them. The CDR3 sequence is CASGGTDQPQHF. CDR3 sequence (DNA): TGTGCCAGCGGGGGGACGGATCAGCCCCAGCATTTT.

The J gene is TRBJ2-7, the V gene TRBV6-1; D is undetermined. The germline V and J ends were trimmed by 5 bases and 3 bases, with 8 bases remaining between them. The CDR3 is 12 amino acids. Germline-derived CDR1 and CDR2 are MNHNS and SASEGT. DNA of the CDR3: TGTGCCAGCAGTAGCCAAGTCTACGAGCAGTACTTC. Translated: CASSSQVYEQYF.

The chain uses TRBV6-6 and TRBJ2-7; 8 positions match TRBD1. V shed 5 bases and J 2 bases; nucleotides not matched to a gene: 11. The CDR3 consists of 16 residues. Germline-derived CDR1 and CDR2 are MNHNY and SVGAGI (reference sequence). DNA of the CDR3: TGTGCCAGCAGTCCCGTGGGACAGGAGAGCACCTACGAGCAGTACTTC. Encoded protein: CASSPVGQESTYEQYF.

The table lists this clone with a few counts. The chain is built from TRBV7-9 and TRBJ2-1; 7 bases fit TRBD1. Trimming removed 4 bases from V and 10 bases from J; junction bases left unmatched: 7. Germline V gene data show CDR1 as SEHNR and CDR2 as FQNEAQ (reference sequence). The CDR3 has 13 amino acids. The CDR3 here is CASSWGATGEQFF. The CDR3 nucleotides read TGTGCCAGCAGCTGGGGAGCGACAGGGGAGCAGTTCTTC.

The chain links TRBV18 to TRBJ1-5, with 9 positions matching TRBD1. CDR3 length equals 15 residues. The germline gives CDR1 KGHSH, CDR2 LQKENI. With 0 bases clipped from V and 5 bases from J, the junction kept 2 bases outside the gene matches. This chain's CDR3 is CASSPPGTGYQPQHF. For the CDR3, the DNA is TGTGCCAGCTCACCACCGGGGACAGGGTATCAGCCCCAGCATTTT.

The CDR3 DNA is TGCGCCAGCAGCCAACCGGGGGGGGGTTTTTGGCAGTTCTTC. It yields the protein CASSQPGGGFWQFF. The chain carries TRBV4-1 and TRBJ2-1; 8 nucleotides match TRBD2. Trimming took 2 bases from V and 12 from J; bases not matched to a gene: 9. This CDR3 region has 14 residues. CDR1 and CDR2 from the germline V gene are MGHRA and YSYEKL.

This chain's CDR3 is CASSFGTAQGTWGNYGYTF. The CDR3 DNA reads TGCGCCAGCAGCTTTGGGACAGCCCAGGGGACCTGGGGTAACTATGGCTACACCTTC. The rearrangement uses TRBV5-1 and TRBJ1-2; 7 bases align to TRBD1. J lost 1 base, V lost 2 bases, and 17 bases had no gene match. The CDR3 totals 19 residues. The germline CDR1 and CDR2 sequences are SGHRS and YFSETQ.

CDR3 sequence (DNA): TGTGCCAGCAGCCCGGACAGCTACTATCAGCCCCAGCATTTT. It yields the protein CASSPDSYYQPQHF. The chain uses TRBV6-6 and TRBJ1-5; TRBD1 might be the D (6 bases). CDR3 length: 14 residues. CDR1 and CDR2 (germline): MNHNY, SVGAGI (reference sequence). Between the trimmed V and J ends, which lost 6 bases and 5 bases, there was a span of 14 bases.

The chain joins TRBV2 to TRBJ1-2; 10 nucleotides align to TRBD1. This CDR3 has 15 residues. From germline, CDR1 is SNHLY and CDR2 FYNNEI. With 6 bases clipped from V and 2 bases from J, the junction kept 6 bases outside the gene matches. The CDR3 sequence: CASSYDRGRNYGYTF. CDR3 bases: TGTGCCAGCAGCTATGACAGGGGGCGAAACTATGGCTACACCTTC.

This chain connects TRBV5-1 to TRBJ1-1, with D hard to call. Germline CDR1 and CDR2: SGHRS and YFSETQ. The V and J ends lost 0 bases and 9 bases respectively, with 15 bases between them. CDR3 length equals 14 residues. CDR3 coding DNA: TGCGCCAGCAGCTTGGGGTGGTCGGGAAATCAAGCTTTCTTT. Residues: CASSLGWSGNQAFF.

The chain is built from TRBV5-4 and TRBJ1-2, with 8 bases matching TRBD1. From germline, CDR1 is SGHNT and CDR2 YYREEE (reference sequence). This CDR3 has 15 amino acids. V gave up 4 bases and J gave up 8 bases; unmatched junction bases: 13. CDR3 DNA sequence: TGTGCCAGCAGCAGATGGACAGGGCTGGCTGGGGGCTACACCTTC. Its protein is CASSRWTGLAGGYTF. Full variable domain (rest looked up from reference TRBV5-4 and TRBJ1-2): ETGVTQSPTHLIKTRGQQVTLRCSSQSGHNTVSWYQQALGQGPQFIFQYYREEENGRGNFPPRFSGLQFPNYSSELNVNALELDDSALYLCASSRWTGLAGGYTFGSGTRLTVV.

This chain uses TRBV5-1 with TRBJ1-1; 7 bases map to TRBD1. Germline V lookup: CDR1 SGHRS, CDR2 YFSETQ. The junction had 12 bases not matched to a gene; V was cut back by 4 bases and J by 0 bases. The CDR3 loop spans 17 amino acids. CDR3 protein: CASSQPAGDSMNTEAFF. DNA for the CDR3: TGCGCCAGCAGCCAACCGGCCGGGGACAGCATGAACACTGAAGCTTTCTTT.

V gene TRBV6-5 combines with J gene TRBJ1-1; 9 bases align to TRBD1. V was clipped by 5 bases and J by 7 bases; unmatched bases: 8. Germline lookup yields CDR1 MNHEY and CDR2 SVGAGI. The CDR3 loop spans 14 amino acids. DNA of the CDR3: TGTGCCAGCAGTACGTACAGGGGGCTAAGTGAAGCTTTCTTT. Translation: CASSTYRGLSEAFF.

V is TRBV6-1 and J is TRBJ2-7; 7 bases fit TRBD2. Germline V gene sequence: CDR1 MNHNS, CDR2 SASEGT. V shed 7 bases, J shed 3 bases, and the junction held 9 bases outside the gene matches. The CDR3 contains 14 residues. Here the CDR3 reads CASTQGGEVYEQYF. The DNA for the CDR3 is TGTGCCAGCACCCAGGGAGGGGAAGTCTACGAGCAGTACTTC.

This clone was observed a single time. CDR3 amino acids: CASSISATGNTEAFF. The CDR3 DNA is TGTGCCAGTAGTATAAGCGCGACAGGTAACACTGAAGCTTTCTTT. This chain uses TRBV19 with TRBJ1-1, with D possibly matching TRBD1 (6 bases). Deletions cut 2 bases from V and 2 bases from J, with 12 bases between. Germline loops: CDR1 LNHDA, CDR2 SQIVND (reference sequence). The CDR3 is 15 residues long.

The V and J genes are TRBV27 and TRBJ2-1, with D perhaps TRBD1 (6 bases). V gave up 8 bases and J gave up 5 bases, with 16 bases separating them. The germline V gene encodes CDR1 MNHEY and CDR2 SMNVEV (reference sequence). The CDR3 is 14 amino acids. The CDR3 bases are TGTGCCAGCGCACAGGGCTGGGATGACAATGAGCAGTTCTTC. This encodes CASAQGWDDNEQFF.

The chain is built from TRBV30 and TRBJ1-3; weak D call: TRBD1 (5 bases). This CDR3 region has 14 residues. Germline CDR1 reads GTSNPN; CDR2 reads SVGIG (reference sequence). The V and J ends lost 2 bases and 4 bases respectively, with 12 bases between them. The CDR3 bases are TGTGCCTGGAGTACAGGTACGATAGGAAACACCATATATTTT. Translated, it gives CAWSTGTIGNTIYF.

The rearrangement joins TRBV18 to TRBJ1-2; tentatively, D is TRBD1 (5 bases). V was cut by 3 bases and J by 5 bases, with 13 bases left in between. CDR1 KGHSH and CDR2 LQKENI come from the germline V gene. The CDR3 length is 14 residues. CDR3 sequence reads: CASSPARDAYGYTF. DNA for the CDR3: TGTGCCAGCTCACCCGCCAGGGATGCGTATGGCTACACCTTC.

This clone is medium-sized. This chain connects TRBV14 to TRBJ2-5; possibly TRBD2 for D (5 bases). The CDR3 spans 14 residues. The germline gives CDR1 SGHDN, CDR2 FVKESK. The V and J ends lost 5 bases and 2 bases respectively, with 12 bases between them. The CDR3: CASSRRPRQETQYF. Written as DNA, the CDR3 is TGTGCCAGCAGCAGGAGGCCGAGACAAGAGACCCAGTACTTC.

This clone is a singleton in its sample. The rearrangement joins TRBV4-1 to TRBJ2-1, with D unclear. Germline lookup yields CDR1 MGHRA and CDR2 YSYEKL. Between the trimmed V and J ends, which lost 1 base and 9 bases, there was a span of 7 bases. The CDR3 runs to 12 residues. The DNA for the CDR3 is TGCGCCAGCAGCCAAGTGCGATTTGAGCAGTTCTTC. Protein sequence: CASSQVRFEQFF.

The CDR3 reads CASASGWTYNEQFF. CDR3 bases: TGTGCCAGTGCAAGCGGGTGGACCTACAATGAGCAGTTCTTC. The chain recombines TRBV19 with TRBJ2-1, with D tentatively TRBD2 (6 bases). The germline gives CDR1 LNHDA, CDR2 SQIVND (reference sequence). The germline V and J ends were trimmed by 8 bases and 2 bases, with 13 bases remaining between them. This CDR3 comprises 14 residues. Full variable domain (remainder filled in from reference TRBV19 and TRBJ2-1): DGGITQSPKYLFRKEGQNVTLSCEQNLNHDAMYWYRQDPGQGLRLIYYSQIVNDFQKGDIAEGYSVSREKKESFPLTVTSAQKNPTAFYLCASASGWTYNEQFFGPGTRLTVL.

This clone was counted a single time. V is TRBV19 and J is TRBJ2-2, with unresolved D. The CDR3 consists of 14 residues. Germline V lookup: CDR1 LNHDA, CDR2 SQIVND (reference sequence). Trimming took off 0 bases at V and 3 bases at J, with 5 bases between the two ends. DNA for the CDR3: TGTGCCAGTAGTATAGATCGGGACACCGGGGAGCTGTTTTTT. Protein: CASSIDRDTGELFF. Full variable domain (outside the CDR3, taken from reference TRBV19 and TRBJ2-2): DGGITQSPKYLFRKEGQNVTLSCEQNLNHDAMYWYRQDPGQGLRLIYYSQIVNDFQKGDIAEGYSVSREKKESFPLTVTSAQKNPTAFYLCASSIDRDTGELFFGEGSRLTVL.

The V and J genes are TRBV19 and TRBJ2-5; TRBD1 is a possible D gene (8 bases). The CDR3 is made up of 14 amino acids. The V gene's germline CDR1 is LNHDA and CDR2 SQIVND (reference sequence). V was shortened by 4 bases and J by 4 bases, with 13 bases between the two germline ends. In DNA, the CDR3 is TGTGCCAGTAGTACAACAGGGGGGGGAGAGACCCAGTACTTC. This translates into CASSTTGGGETQYF.